This T cell receptor beta chain was documented in a study of HIV-infected patients and healthy controls. All unsorted peripheral T cells were captured because whole blood was used without fractionation. Reverse transcription used around 500 ng RNA and constant-region primers for alpha and beta. Alpha and beta chain libraries were made separately by chain-specific third strand synthesis with multiplexing indices. The cDNA received a 5' RACE adapter containing a random hexamer plus an SP2 sequencing primer site. TCRdb re-analysed the 5' RACE reads in MiXCR, keeping a single row per CDR3 protein. The data show approximately 10,000 distinct CDR3 sequences, with around 7.6% seen just once and 3.5% held by the top ten. This clonotype was counted a few times. No antigen is known for it. V lost 7 bases, J lost 4 bases, and 9 bases lay in between. Germline CDR1 is SEHNR and CDR2 is FQNEAQ (reference sequence). The CDR3 is 12 residues long.

Study observations and caveats: MAIT alpha-chain CDR3s were frequent in healthy controls, depleted in HIV+. Healthy control repertoires had roughly threefold more distinct CDR3s than untreated HIV+ repertoires, and higher Shannon diversity.

This chain connects TRBV7-9 to TRBJ2-3; tentatively, D is TRBD1 (6 bases). The sample consisted of blood. The origin of this receptor is an adult in good health. CDR3 nucleotides: TGTGCCAGCACTACAGGGTCAGATACGCAGTATTTT. Residues: CASTTGSDTQYF.